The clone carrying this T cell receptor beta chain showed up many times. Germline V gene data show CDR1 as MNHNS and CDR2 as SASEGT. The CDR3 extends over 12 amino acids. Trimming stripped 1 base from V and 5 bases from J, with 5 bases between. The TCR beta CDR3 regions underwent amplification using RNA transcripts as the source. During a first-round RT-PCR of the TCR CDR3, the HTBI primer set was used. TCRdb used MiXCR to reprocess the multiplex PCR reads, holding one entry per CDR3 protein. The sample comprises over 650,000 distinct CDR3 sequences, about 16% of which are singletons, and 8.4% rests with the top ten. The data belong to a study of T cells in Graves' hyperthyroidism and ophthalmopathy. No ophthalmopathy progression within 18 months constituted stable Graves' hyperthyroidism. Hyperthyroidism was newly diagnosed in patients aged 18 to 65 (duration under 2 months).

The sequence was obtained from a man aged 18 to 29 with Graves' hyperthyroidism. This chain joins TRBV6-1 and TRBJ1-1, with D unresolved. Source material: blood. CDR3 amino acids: CASSEGRTEAFF. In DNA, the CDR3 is TGTGCCAGCAGTGAAGGGAGGACTGAAGCTTTCTTT.